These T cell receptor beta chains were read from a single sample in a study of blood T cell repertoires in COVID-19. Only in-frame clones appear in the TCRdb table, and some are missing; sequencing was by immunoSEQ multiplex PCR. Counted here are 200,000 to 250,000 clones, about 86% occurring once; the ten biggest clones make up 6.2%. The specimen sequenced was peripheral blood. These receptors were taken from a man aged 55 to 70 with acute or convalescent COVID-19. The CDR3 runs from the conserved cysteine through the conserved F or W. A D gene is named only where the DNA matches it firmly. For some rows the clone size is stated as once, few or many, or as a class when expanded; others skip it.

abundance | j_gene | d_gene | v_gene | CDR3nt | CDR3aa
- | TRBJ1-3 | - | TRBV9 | TGTGCCAGCAGCCTTGAGGGTGCCTCGGGCACCATATATTTT | CASSLEGASGTIYF
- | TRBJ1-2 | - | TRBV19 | TGTGCCAGTAGTATTAATACAGGGAATGGCTACACCTTC | CASSINTGNGYTF
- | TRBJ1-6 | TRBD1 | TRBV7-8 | TGTGCCAGCAGCCCGGACAGGGGGCCCAGTTCACCCCTCCACTTT | CASSPDRGPSSPLHF
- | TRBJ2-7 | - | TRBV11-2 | TGTGCCAGCAGCCCCAATCCATTCCGAGCGACCACCTACGAGCAGTACTTC | CASSPNPFRATTYEQYF
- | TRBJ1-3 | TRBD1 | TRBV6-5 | TGTGCCAGCAGCGGGACAGGCTCTGGAAACACCATATATTTT | CASSGTGSGNTIYF
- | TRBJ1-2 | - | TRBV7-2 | TGTGCCAGCAGCGACCATACCCCGAGGTATGGCTACACCTTC | CASSDHTPRYGYTF
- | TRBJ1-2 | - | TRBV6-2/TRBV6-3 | TGTGCCAGCAGTTACGGATTCTTGGGAGACTCCGCTAACTATGGCTACACCTTC | CASSYGFLGDSANYGYTF
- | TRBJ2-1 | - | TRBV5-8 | TGTGCCAGCAGCTTGGCCCCGACTAACCTAATGCCCTTTGAGCAGTTCTTC | CASSLAPTNLMPFEQFF
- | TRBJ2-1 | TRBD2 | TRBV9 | TGTGCCAGCAGCGTAGTAGGTAGGGTCACCGGGACTAGCGGGATCAATGAGCAGTTCTTC | CASSVVGRVTGTSGINEQFF
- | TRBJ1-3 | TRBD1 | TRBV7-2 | TGTGCCAGCATGCCCAACAGGGGGCTGGGAAACACCATATATTTT | CASMPNRGLGNTIYF
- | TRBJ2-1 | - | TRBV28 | TGTGCCAGCAGTTTGAGGCTTGAGCAGTTCTTC | CASSLRLEQFF
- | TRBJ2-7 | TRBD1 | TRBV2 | TGTGCCAGCAGTGATGGGACAGGAGTATCCTACGAGCAGTACTTC | CASSDGTGVSYEQYF
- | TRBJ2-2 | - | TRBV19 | TGTGCCAGTAGTACCCAACTTAACACCGGGGAGCTGTTTTTT | CASSTQLNTGELFF
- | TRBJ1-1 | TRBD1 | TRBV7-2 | TGTGCCAGCAGCTGGCGACAGGGGAGGGGAGACACTGAAGCTTTCTTT | CASSWRQGRGDTEAFF
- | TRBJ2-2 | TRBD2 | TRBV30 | TGTGCCTGGAGTGGGGGACTAGCGGGAATCGGGGAGCTGTTTTTT | CAWSGGLAGIGELFF
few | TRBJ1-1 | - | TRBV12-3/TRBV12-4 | TGTGCCAGCAGCCCCCCGGGGAGAACTGAAGCTTTCTTT | CASSPPGRTEAFF
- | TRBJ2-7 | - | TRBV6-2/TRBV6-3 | TGTGCCAGCAGCTCCACAGGGAAGGGGGAGCAGTACTTC | CASSSTGKGEQYF
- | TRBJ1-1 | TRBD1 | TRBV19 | TGTGCCAGTAGTATGTCGCTGACAGGGGTAACTGAAGCTTTCTTT | CASSMSLTGVTEAFF
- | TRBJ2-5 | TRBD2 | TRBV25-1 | TGTGCCAGCAGCCTGAGACGGGGACTAGCGGGAGAGGAGACCCAGTACTTC | CASSLRRGLAGEETQYF
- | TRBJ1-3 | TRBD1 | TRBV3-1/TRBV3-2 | TGTGCCAGCAGCCAAGTGCCGACAGGGGAAGGAAACACCATATATTTT | CASSQVPTGEGNTIYF
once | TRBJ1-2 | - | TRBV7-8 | TGTGCCAGCACCCGGGGGGAGGCCCTCTATGGCTACACCTTC | CASTRGEALYGYTF
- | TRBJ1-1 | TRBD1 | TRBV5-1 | TGCGCCAGCAGCTTGATCCAGGGACAGTTGAACACTGAAGCTTTCTTT | CASSLIQGQLNTEAFF
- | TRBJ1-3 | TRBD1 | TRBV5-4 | TGTGCCAGCAGCTTAGGTGGGACAGGGGTTTCTGGAAACACCATATATTTT | CASSLGGTGVSGNTIYF
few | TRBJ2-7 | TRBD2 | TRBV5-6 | TGTGCCAGCAACTGGAGGCTAGCGGGAGGGCGGGTTCAAGAGCAGTACTTC | CASNWRLAGGRVQEQYF
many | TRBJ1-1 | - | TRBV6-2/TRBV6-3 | TGTGCCAGCAGCCAGGGGTTTTGGGGGAACACTGAAGCTTTCTTT | CASSQGFWGNTEAFF
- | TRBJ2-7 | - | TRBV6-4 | TGTGCCAGCCTCGGACAGATTAGAGATTACGAGCAGTACTTC | CASLGQIRDYEQYF
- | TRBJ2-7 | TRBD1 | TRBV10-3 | TGTGCCATCGACCGAGGGACAGGACCTTTAGAGCAGTACTTC | CAIDRGTGPLEQYF
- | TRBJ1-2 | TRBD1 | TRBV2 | TGTGCCAGGAGGGGACAGGGCTCTTATGGCTACACCTTC | CARRGQGSYGYTF
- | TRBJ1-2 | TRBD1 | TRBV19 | TGTGCCAGTAGACCCGGTCCCAGGGGGCGCGGGTATGGCTACACCTTC | CASRPGPRGRGYGYTF
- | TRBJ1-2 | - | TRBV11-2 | TGTGCCAGCAGCTTGGGCGCCGGCGGCTACACCTTC | CASSLGAGGYTF
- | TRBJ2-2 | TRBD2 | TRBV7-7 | TGTGCTGGCAGCTCCCTAGTTAGCGGGACCGGGGAGCTGTTTTTT | CAGSSLVSGTGELFF
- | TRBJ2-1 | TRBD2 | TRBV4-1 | TGCGCCAGCAGCCCAGGACTAGCAATTAAGAATGAGCAGTTCTTC | CASSPGLAIKNEQFF
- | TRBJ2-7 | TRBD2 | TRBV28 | TGTGCCAGCAGTTCCATAGCGGGAGGTTCCTACGAGCAGTACTTC | CASSSIAGGSYEQYF
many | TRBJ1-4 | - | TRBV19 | TGTGCCAGTAGTATAGATTCCTCGGGAGACGAAAAACTGTTTTTT | CASSIDSSGDEKLFF
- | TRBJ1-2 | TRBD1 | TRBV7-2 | TGTGCCAGCAGTCCAACCGGGACAGGGGCTGGCTACACCTTC | CASSPTGTGAGYTF
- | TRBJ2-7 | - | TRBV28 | TGTGCCAGCAGTTTATTAGCGTGGAGGGAGTTTCCCTACGAGCAGTACTTC | CASSLLAWREFPYEQYF
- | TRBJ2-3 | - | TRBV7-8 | TGTGCCAGCAGCTTAGTGGAGGGCCAACGACCCGCAGATACGCAGTATTTT | CASSLVEGQRPADTQYF
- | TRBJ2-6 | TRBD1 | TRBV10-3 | TGTGCCATCAGCCGGGACAGTAGCTCTGGGGCCAACGTCCTGACTTTC | CAISRDSSSGANVLTF
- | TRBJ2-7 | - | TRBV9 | TGTGCCAGCAGCGTAGGGGGCAGTTCCTACGAGCAGTACTTC | CASSVGGSSYEQYF
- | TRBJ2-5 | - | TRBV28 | TGTGCCAGCAGTTACGGACAGCCAGTTATGGGGACCCAGTACTTC | CASSYGQPVMGTQYF
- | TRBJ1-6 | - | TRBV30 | TGTGCCTGGAGTACCAGGGTCGGGCTGTGGTCACCCCTCCACTTT | CAWSTRVGLWSPLHF
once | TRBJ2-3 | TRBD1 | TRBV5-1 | TGCGCCAGCGGGTCGGACAGGGGGATCACAGATACGCAGTATTTT | CASGSDRGITDTQYF
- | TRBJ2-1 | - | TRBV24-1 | TGTGCCACCTCGCTGGCTAGAGGTTGGAATGAGCAGTTCTTC | CATSLARGWNEQFF
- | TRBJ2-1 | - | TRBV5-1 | TGCGCCAGCAGCTTGAGCAGGTTTAGCAATGAGCAGTTCTTC | CASSLSRFSNEQFF
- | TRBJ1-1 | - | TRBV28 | TGTGCCAGCAGTTTACGGCTACAGGGTCTCACTGAAGCTTTCTTT | CASSLRLQGLTEAFF
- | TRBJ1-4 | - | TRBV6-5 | TGTGCCAGCACGCGGACAGTTGCAACTAATGAAAAACTGTTTTTT | CASTRTVATNEKLFF
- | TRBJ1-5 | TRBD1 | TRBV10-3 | TGTGCCTCGTCTCAGGGGGTAAGTCAGCCCCAGCATTTT | CASSQGVSQPQHF
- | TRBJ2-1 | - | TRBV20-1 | TGCAGTGCGGGGCAGGGGAATGAGCAGTTCTTC | CSAGQGNEQFF
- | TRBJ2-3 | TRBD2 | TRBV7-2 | TGTGCCAGCAGCCCCGCGGGGAGGGTATCAGATACGCAGTATTTT | CASSPAGRVSDTQYF
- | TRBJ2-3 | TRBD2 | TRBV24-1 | TGTGCCACCAGTAAGGTTCTAGCGGACACAGATACGCAGTATTTT | CATSKVLADTDTQYF
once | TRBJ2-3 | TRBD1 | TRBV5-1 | TGCGCCAGCAGCACCGACAGGGGGAGCACAGATACGCAGTATTTT | CASSTDRGSTDTQYF
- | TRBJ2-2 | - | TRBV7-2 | TGTGCCAGCAGCTATTTAGCGGGGGAGCTGTTTTTT | CASSYLAGELFF
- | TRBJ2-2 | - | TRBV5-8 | TGTGCCGGGGGGATAAAGGGCGGGTCGACGAGGTCCGGGGAGCTGTTTTTT | CAGGIKGGSTRSGELFF
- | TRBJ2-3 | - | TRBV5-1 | TGCGCCAGCAGCTCCGAGGGGGACTATTACACAGATACGCAGTATTTT | CASSSEGDYYTDTQYF
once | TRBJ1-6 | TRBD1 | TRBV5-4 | TGTGCCAGCACCCTTACCGGGACAGGCAGGTCACCCCTCCACTTT | CASTLTGTGRSPLHF
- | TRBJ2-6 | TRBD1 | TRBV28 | TGTGCCAGCAGTTTCCTCCGACTCGACAGGGCTGGGGCCAACGTCCTGACTTTC | CASSFLRLDRAGANVLTF
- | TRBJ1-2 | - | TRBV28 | TGTGCCAGCACCTCCGGAGGGGCACGCGCTAACTATGGCTACACCTTC | CASTSGGARANYGYTF